This T cell receptor beta chain is from a study of shared clonotypes between healthy human individuals. Whole-study findings and limits: Naive CD4 clonotypes overlapped across a handful of donors at about 5%. Donor scarcity curtailed the genetic and exposure-history diversity represented herein.

In the case of this clone: Its antigen remains unidentified.

Terminally differentiated effector memory CD45RA+ cells were excluded from the naive CD8 cells, which were CD45RO-negative and positively selected for CCR7. Assay: immunoSEQ multiplex PCR; the TCRdb copy retains only in-frame clones and omits some. This table holds millions of clones, about 95% found once. There are 15 residues in the CDR3. With V trimmed by 3 bases and J by 7 bases, 9 bases remained unmatched. Germline V lookup: CDR1 SGHAT, CDR2 FQNNGV. The material sequenced was naive CD8+ T cells sorted from blood. The clonotype originates from a man aged 18 to 29 in good health. The V call is TRBV11-2, the J call TRBJ2-7; TRBD2 matches at 10 bases. The CDR3 sequence is CASSFGSGRSREQYF. The CDR3 DNA follows: TGTGCCAGCAGCTTTGGTAGCGGGAGGTCCAGAGAGCAGTACTTC.